These 2 T cell receptor beta chains share one sample of origin, sequenced in a study of control samples from healthy donors and cancer patients. Assay used: immunoSEQ multiplex PCR; TCRdb lists only in-frame clones, some missing. Of 400,000 to 500,000 clones listed, 80% to 95% are singletons. The sequencing input was PBMCs. These receptors all stem from a man aged 35-49 years with head and neck cancer.

The V gene is TRBV4-2, the J gene TRBJ1-6; D is possibly TRBD1 (5 bases). In germline, CDR1 is LGHNA, CDR2 YNFKEQ. V shed 4 bases and J shed 5 bases, with 12 bases lying between them. The CDR3 runs 15 residues. The CDR3 region has the DNA TGTGCCAGCAGCCCAGCGGGGGTAGATAATTCACCCCTCCACTTT. It codes for CASSPAGVDNSPLHF.

The chain combines TRBV4-3 with TRBJ1-4; D unclear. The CDR3 runs to 18 residues. V lost 0 bases to trimming and J lost 0 bases, with 14 bases between them. The germline V gene encodes CDR1 LGHNA and CDR2 YSLEER. The CDR3 loop is CASSQESWSGATNEKLFF. The CDR3 DNA reads TGCGCCAGCAGCCAAGAATCTTGGTCAGGAGCAACTAATGAAAAACTGTTTTTT.